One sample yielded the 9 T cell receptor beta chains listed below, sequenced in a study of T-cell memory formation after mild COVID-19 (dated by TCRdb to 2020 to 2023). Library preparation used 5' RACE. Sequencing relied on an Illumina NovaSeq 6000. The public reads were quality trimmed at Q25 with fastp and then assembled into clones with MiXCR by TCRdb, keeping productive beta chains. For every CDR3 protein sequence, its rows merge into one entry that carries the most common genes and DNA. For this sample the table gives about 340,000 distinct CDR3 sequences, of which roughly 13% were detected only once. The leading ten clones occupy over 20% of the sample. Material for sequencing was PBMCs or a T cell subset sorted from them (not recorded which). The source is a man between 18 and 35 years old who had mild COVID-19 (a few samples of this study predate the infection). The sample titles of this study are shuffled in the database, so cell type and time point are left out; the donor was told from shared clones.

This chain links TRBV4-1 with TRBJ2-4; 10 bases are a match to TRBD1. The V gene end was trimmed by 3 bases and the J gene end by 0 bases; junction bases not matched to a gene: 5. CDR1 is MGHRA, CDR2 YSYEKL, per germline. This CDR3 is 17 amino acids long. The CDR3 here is CASSQGGTGVAKNIQYF. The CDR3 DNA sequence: TGCGCCAGCAGCCAGGGGGGGACAGGGGTAGCCAAAAACATTCAGTACTTC.

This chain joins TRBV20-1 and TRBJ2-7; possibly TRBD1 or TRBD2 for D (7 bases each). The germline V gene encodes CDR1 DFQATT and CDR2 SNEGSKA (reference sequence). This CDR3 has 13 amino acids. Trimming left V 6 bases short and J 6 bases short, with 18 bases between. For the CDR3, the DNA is TGCAGTGCCAGGAAGACAGGGAGGGTCGAGCAGTACGTC. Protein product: CSARKTGRVEQYV.

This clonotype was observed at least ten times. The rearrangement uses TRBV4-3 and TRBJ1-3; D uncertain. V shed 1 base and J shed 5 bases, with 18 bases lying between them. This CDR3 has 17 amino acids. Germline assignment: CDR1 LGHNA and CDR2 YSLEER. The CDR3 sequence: CASSQASSPVPRNTIYF. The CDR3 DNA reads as TGCGCCAGCAGCCAAGCTTCATCCCCAGTTCCCCGAAACACCATATATTTT.

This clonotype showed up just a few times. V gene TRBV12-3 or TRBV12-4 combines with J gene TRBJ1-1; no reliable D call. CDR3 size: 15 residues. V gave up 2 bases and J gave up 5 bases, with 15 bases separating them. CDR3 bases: TGTGCCAGCAGTTTACAGTCCGGGCTTCGGACTGAAGCTTTCTTT. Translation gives CASSLQSGLRTEAFF.

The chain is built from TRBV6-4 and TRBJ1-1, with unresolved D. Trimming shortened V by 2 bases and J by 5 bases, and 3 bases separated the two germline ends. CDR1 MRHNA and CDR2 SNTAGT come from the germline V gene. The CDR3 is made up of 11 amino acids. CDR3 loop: CASSDGTEAFF. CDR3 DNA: TGTGCCAGCAGTGACGGGACTGAAGCTTTCTTT.

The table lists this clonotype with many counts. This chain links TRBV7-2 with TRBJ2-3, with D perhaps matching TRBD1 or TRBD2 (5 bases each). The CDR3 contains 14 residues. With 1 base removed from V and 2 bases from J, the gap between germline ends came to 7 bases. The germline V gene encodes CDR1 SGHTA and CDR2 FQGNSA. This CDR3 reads CASSLGGYTDTQYF. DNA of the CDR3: TGTGCCAGCAGCTTAGGGGGGTACACAGATACGCAGTATTTT. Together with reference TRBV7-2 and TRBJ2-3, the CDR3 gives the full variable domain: GAGVSQSPSNKVTEKGKDVELRCDPISGHTALYWYRQSLGQGLEFLIYFQGNSAPDKSGLPSDRFSAERTGGSVSTLTIQRTQQEDSAVYLCASSLGGYTDTQYFGPGTRLTVL.

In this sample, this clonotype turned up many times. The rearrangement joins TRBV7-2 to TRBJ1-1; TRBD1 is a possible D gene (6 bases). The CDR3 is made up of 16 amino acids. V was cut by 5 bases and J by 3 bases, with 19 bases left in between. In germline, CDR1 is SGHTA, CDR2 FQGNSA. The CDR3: CASSRERAGADTEAFF. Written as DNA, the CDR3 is TGTGCCAGCAGCCGCGAGAGGGCAGGGGCGGACACTGAAGCTTTCTTT.

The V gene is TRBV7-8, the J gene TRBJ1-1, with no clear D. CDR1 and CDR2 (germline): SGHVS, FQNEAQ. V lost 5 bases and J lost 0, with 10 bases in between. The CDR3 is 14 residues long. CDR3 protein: CASSRIRVNTEAFF. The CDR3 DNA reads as TGTGCCAGCAGCCGAATTAGAGTGAACACTGAAGCTTTCTTT.

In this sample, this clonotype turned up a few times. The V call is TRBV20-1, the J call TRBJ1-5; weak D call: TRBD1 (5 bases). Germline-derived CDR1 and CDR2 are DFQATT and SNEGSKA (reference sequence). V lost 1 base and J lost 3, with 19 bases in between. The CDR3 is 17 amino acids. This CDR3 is CSARGSKVGTNNQPQHF. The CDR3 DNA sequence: TGCAGTGCTAGAGGATCGAAGGTTGGGACGAACAATCAGCCCCAGCATTTT.